The present entry profiles one TCR beta chain with its context. Trimming removed 5 bases from V and 4 bases from J, with 17 bases in between. This CDR3 spans 15 amino acids. Germline V lookup: CDR1 MDHEN, CDR2 SYDVKM. This entry comes from a study of human T cells and chemical hapten exposure. In TCRdb, the RACE reads were re-called with MiXCR into one record per CDR3 protein. The sample lists some 65,000 distinct CDR3 sequences; around 6.3% were seen once. Time point meaning: healthy volunteer bleed at 6 weeks. Sequencing started from total RNA isolated from unfractionated whole blood. This sequence originates from a female donor in good health. Some clones in this sample may be carry-over from other donors' samples. The rearrangement joins TRBV28 to TRBJ1-1, with D maybe TRBD1 (5 bases). Sequenced: whole blood. CDR3 sequence (DNA): TGTGCCAGCAGTGGACACACCCCCCTGCGCACTGAAGCTTTCTTT. Translated: CASSGHTPLRTEAFF.